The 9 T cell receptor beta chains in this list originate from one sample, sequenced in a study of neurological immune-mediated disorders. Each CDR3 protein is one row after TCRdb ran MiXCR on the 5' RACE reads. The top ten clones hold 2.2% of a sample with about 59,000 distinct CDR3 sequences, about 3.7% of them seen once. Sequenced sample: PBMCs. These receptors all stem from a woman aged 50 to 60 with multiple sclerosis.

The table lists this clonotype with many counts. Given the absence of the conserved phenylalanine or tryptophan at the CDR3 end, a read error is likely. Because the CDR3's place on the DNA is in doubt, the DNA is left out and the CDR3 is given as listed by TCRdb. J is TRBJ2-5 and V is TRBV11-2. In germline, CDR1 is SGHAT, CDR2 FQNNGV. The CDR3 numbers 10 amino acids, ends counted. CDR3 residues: CASSPRSGML.

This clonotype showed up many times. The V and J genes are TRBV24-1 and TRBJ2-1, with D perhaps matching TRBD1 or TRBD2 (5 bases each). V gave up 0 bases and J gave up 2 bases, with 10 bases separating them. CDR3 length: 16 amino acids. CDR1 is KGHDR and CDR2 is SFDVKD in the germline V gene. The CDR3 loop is CATSDLELGAYNEQFF. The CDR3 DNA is TGTGCCACCAGTGATTTGGAACTAGGGGCCTACAATGAGCAGTTCTTC.

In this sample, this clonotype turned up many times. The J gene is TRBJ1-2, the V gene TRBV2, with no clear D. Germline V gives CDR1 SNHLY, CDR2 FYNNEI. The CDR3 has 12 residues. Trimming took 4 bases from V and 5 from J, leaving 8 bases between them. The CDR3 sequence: CASSGLDYGYTF. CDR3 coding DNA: TGTGCCAGCAGTGGGTTGGATTATGGCTACACCTTC.

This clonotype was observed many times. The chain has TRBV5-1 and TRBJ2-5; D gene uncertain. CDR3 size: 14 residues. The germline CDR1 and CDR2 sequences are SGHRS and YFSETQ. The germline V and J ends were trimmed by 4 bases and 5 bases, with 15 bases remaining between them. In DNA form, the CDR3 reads TGCGCCAGCAGCATTGAAAACAACGGGGAGACCCAGTACTTC. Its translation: CASSIENNGETQYF.

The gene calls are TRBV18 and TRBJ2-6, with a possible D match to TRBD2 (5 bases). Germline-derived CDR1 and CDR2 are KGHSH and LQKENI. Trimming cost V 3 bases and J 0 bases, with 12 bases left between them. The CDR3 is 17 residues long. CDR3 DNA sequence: TGTGCCAGCTCACCGGACTCCTTGGGCTCTGGGGCCAACGTCCTGACTTTC. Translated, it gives CASSPDSLGSGANVLTF.

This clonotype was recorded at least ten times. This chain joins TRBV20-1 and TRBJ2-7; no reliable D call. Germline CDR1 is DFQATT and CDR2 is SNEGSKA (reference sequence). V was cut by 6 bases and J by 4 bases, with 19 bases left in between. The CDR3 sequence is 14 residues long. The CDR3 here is CSARRPRVGYEQYF. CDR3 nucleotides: TGCAGTGCCCGACGGCCCCGGGTCGGATACGAGCAGTACTTC.

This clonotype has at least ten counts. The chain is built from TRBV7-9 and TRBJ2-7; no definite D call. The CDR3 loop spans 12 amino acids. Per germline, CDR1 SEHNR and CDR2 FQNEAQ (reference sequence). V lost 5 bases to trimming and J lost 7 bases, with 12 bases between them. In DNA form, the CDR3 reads TGTGCCAGCAGCAATCAAGCGCGGGAGCAGTACTTC. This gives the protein CASSNQAREQYF.

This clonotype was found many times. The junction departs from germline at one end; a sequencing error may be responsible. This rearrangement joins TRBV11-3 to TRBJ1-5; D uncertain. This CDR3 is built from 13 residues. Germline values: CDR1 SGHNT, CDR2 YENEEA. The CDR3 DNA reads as TGTGCCAGCAGCTTAAGTAGCAATCAGCCCCAGAATTTT. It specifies CASSLSSNQPQNF.

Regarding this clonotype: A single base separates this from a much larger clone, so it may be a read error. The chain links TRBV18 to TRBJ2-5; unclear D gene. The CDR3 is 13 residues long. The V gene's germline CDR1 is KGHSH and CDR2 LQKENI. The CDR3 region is CSSTIGRQETQYF. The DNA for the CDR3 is TGTTCCAGCACAATTGGACGGCAAGAGACCCAGTACTTC.